The clone carrying this T cell receptor (beta chain) was picked up a small number of times. The sample belongs to a study of patients and donors after allogeneic stem cell transplantation. TCRdb recomputed calls from the RT-PCR reads with MiXCR, one row per CDR3 protein. The table lists about 160,000 distinct CDR3 sequences, approximately 30% of them singletons. The sample consisted of blood, either unsorted or a sorted T cell fraction (not recorded which). The origin of this receptor is a human donor who was either an allogeneic HSCT recipient or a stem cell or donor lymphocyte infusion donor (not recorded which). It is not recorded whose cells these are; they may come from a transplant donor.

This CDR3 is CASSPLPDRGNTGELFF. The CDR3 region has the DNA TGTGCCAGCAGTCCCCTACCGGACAGGGGGAACACCGGGGAGCTGTTTTTT. This chain joins TRBV6-5 and TRBJ2-2; 9 nucleotides agree with TRBD1. CDR3 length: 17 amino acids. The V and J ends lost 5 bases and 1 base, in that order; junction bases with no gene match: 8. Germline V gene lookup returns CDR1 MNHEY and CDR2 SVGAGI.